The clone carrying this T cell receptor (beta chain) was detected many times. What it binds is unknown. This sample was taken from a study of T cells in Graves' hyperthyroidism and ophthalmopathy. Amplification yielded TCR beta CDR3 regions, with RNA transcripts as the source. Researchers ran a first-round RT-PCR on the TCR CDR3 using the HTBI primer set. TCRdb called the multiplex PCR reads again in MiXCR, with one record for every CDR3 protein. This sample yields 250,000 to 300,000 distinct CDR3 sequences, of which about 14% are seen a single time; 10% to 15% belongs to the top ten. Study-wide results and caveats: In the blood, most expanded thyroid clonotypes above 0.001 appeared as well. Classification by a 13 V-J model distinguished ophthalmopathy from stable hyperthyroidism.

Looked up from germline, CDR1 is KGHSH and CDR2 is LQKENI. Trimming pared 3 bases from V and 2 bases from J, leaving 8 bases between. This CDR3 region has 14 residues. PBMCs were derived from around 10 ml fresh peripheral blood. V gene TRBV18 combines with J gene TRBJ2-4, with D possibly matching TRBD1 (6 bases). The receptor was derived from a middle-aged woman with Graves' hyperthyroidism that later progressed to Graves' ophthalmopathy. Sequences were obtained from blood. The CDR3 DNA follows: TGTGCCAGCTCACCTACAGGGTCCAAAAACATTCAGTACTTC. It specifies CASSPTGSKNIQYF.